This TCR beta chain was sequenced in a study of cytomegalovirus exposure and HLA in healthy donors (dated by TCRdb to 2015 to 2018). With respect to the entire study: An earlier analysis of approximately 640 of the donors reported roughly 300 Gb of sequence data and some 100 million unique TCR beta sequences from roughly 200 million T cells. Because of strong linkage in the cohort, roughly five DR-DQ haplotypes were treated as single units for association and clustering. Among some 400 genotyped donors of the cohort, an average of approximately 200,000 unique TCR beta nucleotide sequences was sequenced per donor, of which 15% to 20% were non-productive. High-throughput TCR immunosequencing, statistical association of individual TCRs with disease status, and machine learning were combined to predict cytomegalovirus infection status. A later analysis re-analyzed previously published TCR beta repertoires from approximately 670 donors and added high-resolution HLA genotyping to study TCR occurrence patterns. The study profiled the T cell repertoires of 500 to 800 subjects by immunosequencing and related them to cytomegalovirus serostatus. HLA typing included class I and class II loci at four-digit resolution. Of the roughly 430 genotyped donors, 65% to 90% fell in the genetic ancestry cluster associated with self-reported Caucasian donors. In a later genetic analysis, genome-wide SNP genotypes for about three fifths of the roughly 670 donors were used, and that subset was treated as a discovery cohort. An early release that covered 500 to 800 HLA-typed donors contained about 290 gigabases of sequencing data and 70 million to 100 million unique TCR sequences. Donor age, sex, ethnicity and CMV serostatus were collected together with the repertoire data. Along with the roughly 670-subject first cohort, a separate validation cohort of around 120 different subjects was used. An earlier analysis of some 500 of the donors used high-throughput TCR beta sequencing to judge whether each TCR beta V gene segment behaved as functional or pseudogenic. The study aimed to test whether cataloging public T cell receptors could reveal signatures of past pathogen exposure. In the later analysis, no new phenotypic data were used to find candidate immune exposures; instead, reliance was placed on TCR beta sequences and their occurrence across donors. The number of typed donors differed by locus: roughly 629-630 for A, B, C, DRB1 and DQB1; 500 to 550 for DQA1; approximately 600 for DPA1; and some 450 for DPB1. All discovery cohort repertoires had been generated on a single sequencing platform. Beyond this particular receptor, the publication reports: Most CMV-associated TCR beta chains appeared to be HLA-restricted in a later analysis, and the HLA associations seemed to be driven largely by CMV exposure. Strong co-occurrence of HLA alleles, especially DR and DQ, made assigning TCR associations to individual alleles difficult. A further reported finding was that TCR beta sequences accurately predicted the HLA-A and HLA-B alleles for most subjects in the first cohort. Across donors, most TCR sequences were observed very rarely, whereas some public TCRs were present in many individuals. A later genetic analysis reported fewer N-insertions in productive TCRs among donors in an Asian-associated ancestry cluster than the roughly 640-donor mean. Only TCR beta chains were sequenced in this cohort, and the absence of alpha or paired-chain data limited detectable features. It was suggested by the authors that the approach could potentially be generalized to other disease states and immunological phenotypes. The 87-base-pair reads could not distinguish some IMGT-functional V segments, including TRBV6-2 and TRBV6-3, so those segments were excluded. At a false discovery rate of 0.05, a later analysis linked about 16,000 TCR beta sequences to specific HLA alleles. Several of the top co-occurrence clusters appeared to be linked to parvovirus B19, influenza, CMV and Epstein-Barr virus, according to a later analysis. A later analysis found that HLA-associated TCR beta chains were more clonally expanded and had lower generation probabilities than equally common non-associated chains. The classifier was reported to diagnose cytomegalovirus status with high specificity and sensitivity in both the original and validation cohorts. In a later analysis, TCR association rates were found to vary across HLA loci, with the most associated TCRs seen for DRB1 alleles and the fewest for HLA-C alleles. CMV serostatus was the only immune exposure information available for the cohort. Because some donors lacked HLA typing at each locus, the association tests relied only on the typed subset. Correlated functional status among segregating V segments might reflect linkage disequilibrium, but an unknown experimental factor could not be ruled out. Seventeen rarely observed V segments, including chromosome 9 orphons, were excluded from the earlier analysis of 550 to 700 of the donors because counts were too low. A total of about 150 TCR beta chains were listed by the study as associated with cytomegalovirus. In an earlier analysis of more than 450 of the donors, most TCR beta V segments were observed in productive rearrangements about 90% or about 30% of the time, broadly matching IMGT annotations. A cluster of highly shared sequence variants was judged likely to be a technical artifact of the sequencing pipeline. Sequencing depth was assumed to be roughly uniform across donors in the presence/absence analyses, though that assumption may not hold. In a later genetic analysis, a missense DCLRE1C variant was associated with V-gene and J-gene trimming of TCR beta chains, and the association was replicated in an independent cohort. A few of the identified cytomegalovirus-associated TCR beta chains were confirmed in vitro to be specific for cytomegalovirus antigens.

The cohort comprised hundreds of healthy bone marrow donors. Cohort members were all nominally healthy when sampled, although unrecorded immune exposures were likely present. The donor tested CMV seropositive, placing the donor among the 289 seropositive members of the cohort. Every donor gave a peripheral blood sample, and the peripheral blood mononuclear cells from that sample were used for TCR beta sequencing. The Qiagen DNeasy Blood Extraction Kit was used to extract genomic DNA from the blood cell samples. This clone was observed a handful of times. The clone's antigen remains unknown. Base qualities are not at hand, and no much larger clone is one base apart. The germline V gene (reference sequence) specifies SEHNR as CDR1 and FQNEAQ as CDR2. Trimming removed 1 base from V and 5 bases from J, leaving 15 bases between the germline ends. The CDR3 contains 15 residues, cysteine and phenylalanine counted. Of all the DNA, just the CDR3 is kept, 45 bases in frame from base 1.

Library prep was done by the immunoSEQ multiplex PCR assay. A mixture of 60 forward primers for TCR Vbeta segments and 13 reverse primers for TCR Jbeta segments was used in the multiplex PCR. The CDR3 region of rearranged TCR beta genes was amplified from genomic DNA by a multiplex PCR assay. The amplified TCR beta libraries were sequenced on the Illumina HiSeq System as 87-base-pair reads. The authors' pipeline ran thus. Across the 700 or so repertoires, a later analysis counted 60 million to 90 million unique TCR beta chains, roughly 11 million of which were shared by at least two donors. To remove PCR and sequencing errors, raw reads were error-corrected and collapsed into unique sequences using a nearest-neighbor algorithm that merged closely related sequences. CDR3 sequences were aligned to IMGT reference sequences to assign V, D and J gene segments. For a sequence to be retained, at least a six-nucleotide match to both a V gene segment and a J gene segment was required. A rearrangement counted as productive if the CDR3 had no stop codons and remained in frame with V and J, and every other rearrangement counted as non-productive. CDR3 was defined according to IMGT convention as the region running from the second conserved V-encoded cysteine to the conserved J-encoded phenylalanine. In an earlier analysis of 500 to 650 of the donors, sequences lacking an unambiguous match to a single V gene segment were excluded. An earlier analysis of 500 to 700 of the donors classified V segments as functional when productive rearrangements were above 56.7% and as segregating when the standard deviation between donors was above 5%. A statistical classification framework was developed to diagnose cytomegalovirus status using the catalog of TCR beta chain sequences. In a later analysis, V and J genes were assigned by comparing TCR nucleotide sequences against IMGT/GENE-DB human TR gene sequences. Using the TCRdist pipeline, a later analysis assigned CDR3 sequences along with most-parsimonious VDJ recombination scenarios. A later analysis defined each TCR beta chain by its CDR3 amino acid sequence plus V-gene family, and excluded reads lacking a unique V-gene family. A later analysis removed nearly 600 highly shared, low-generation-probability nucleotide sequences to deal with suspected cross-contamination and a sequencing artifact. In a later analysis, a clonal expansion index for each public chain was calculated from normalized within-repertoire ranks of inferred template counts. A later analysis computed generation probabilities with a VDJ recombination model fitted to out-of-frame rearrangements, and checked the results against IGoR. Hypergeometric tests were used in a later analysis to score TCR-TCR, TCR-HLA and TCR-CMV co-occurrence, with a repertoire-size bias correction applied to the TCR pairs. In a later analysis, false discovery rates were estimated by permuting HLA or CMV assignments 20 times. A later analysis grouped co-occurring TCRs with DBSCAN, adding TCRdist sequence similarity when clustering within HLA-allele-positive subsets. Repertoires with fewer than 30,000 or more than 120,000 public chains were left out of co-occurrence clustering, as were four to six repertoires with anomalous nucleotide sharing. Drawn from immuneACCESS, this table holds only the in-frame rearrangements with V and J called that TCRdb kept. Clones are partly lost; checked studies trace under half to an unresolved V gene and leave the rest unexplained. For V, J and clone size, that table is used; D and trimming come from the DNA. The sample profile shows around 150,000 clones; less than 90% of them were found once. Approximately 4% of the sample is taken by the ten largest.

The chain is made from TRBV7-9 and TRBJ2-7; perhaps TRBD1 is the D gene, with 6 bases matching. Sequenced material: PBMCs. The source is a man aged 50 to 60 in good health and CMV-seropositive. The CDR3 reads as follows: CASSLVGEGGHEQYF. The sequenced DNA: TGTGCCAGCAGCTTAGTTGGGGAAGGGGGTCACGAGCAGTACTTC.